The entry below gives a single TCR beta chain sequence along with its context. Its antigen is not yet known. Qualities for individual bases were not recorded, and no much larger clone is one base off. This sample is part of a study of blood T cells in healthy people across ages (dated by TCRdb to the mid-2010s). About the study as a whole: Template switching captured roughly one uniquely barcoded TCR beta cDNA molecule per two T cells in model experiments. To track age-related changes in TCR beta repertoire diversity, the study relied on deep sequencing normalized with unique cDNA molecular identifiers. For two donors (one aged 18 to 30 and one aged 80 or older), the study analyzed two additional independent replicas of 1 million unique cDNA reads from the same blood draw. To avoid experimental bias, donors of different ages were spread randomly across the sequencing lanes. Four age groups were formed from the donors: young (average approximately 17 years), middle-aged (approximately 42), aged (about 62) and long-lived (about 80). The investigation overall reported the following: A strong correlation was found between observed TCR beta diversity and the percentage of naive T cells measured by flow cytometry. Estimates of total diversity based on one million sequenced T cells were considered lower bounds and underestimates. Because donor CMV infection status was unknown, age-related changes in expanded clonotypes were potentially confounded. Compared with the aged group, the long-lived group had more naive CD4+ T cells, fewer expanded clones and increased TCR diversity, a pattern suggesting age selection. Observed TCR beta diversity per million T cells fell roughly linearly with age, and a significant reduction was already apparent by age about 38. Bulk unsorted PBMC profiling prevented conclusive comparison of naive and antigen-experienced compartments.

Library prep was done by 5' RACE. For sequencing, an Illumina HiSeq 2500 was employed. A second about 6 to 11 cycle PCR used a sample-barcoded 5' primer and a J-beta primer mix. A unique molecular identifier was introduced onto each TCR beta cDNA molecule by a template-switch 5' adaptor carrying 12 random nucleotides. Each sample yielded at least 2.5 million CDR3-containing paired-end reads. All of the RNA was converted into first-strand cDNA using the Mint cDNA synthesis kit, with a TRBC-specific oligonucleotide serving as the primer. Following uracil-DNA glycosylase treatment, all cDNA underwent a first 18-cycle PCR with the universal primers M1SS and BC2_uni_R. The source study handled its data this way. Each sample was normalized by randomly selecting 1 million high-quality reads, each carrying a distinct molecular identifier. Reads with shared molecular identifiers were discarded instead of being binned into consensus sequences. MiTCR, with a Q25 quality threshold and the strictest error-elimination algorithm, was used for CDR3 identification, clonotype clustering and error correction. A nonparametric unseen species model using Euler transformation provided a lower-bound estimate of total TCR beta diversity. Starting from the raw public reads, TCRdb applied fastp trimming at Q25, assembled clones with MiXCR and retained in-frame beta chains. Every entry covers one CDR3 protein and lists the most common genes and DNA from its rows. These V and J calls originate from TCRdb's pipeline instead of the authors' own analysis. The sample records 630,000 or so distinct CDR3 sequences, roughly 31% of which are singletons. The ten largest account for 15% to 19% of the sample.

Systemically healthy Caucasian individuals from Russia, 39 in total and aged roughly 6 to 95 years, were included as donors. Each donor gave 8 to 10 milliliters of peripheral blood, drawn into EDTA-treated Vacutainer tubes. PBMCs were isolated by Ficoll-Paque density-gradient centrifugation, with at least 6 million obtained per sample. Total RNA, at least 5 micrograms per sample, was extracted from PBMCs with Trizol reagent. For every donor, flow cytometry on a PBMC aliquot measured the percentage of naive CD45RAhigh/CD27high T cells. V trim: 2 bases; J trim: 2 bases; unmatched bases: 9. Taken from cysteine to phenylalanine, the CDR3 has 16 residues. Of the read, only the CDR3 DNA is kept; its 48 bases are in frame from base 1. The CDR1 and CDR2 encoded by the germline V gene are SGHRS and YFSETQ.

The sample comprised blood. This sequence originates from a woman older than 75 in good health. The chain links TRBV5-1 with TRBJ2-5, and TRBD1 matches 7 of the central bases. The CDR3 region has the sequence CASSLRPGGAQETQYF. The nucleotide sequence reads as follows: TGCGCCAGCAGCTTAAGGCCAGGGGGTGCACAAGAGACCCAGTACTTC.